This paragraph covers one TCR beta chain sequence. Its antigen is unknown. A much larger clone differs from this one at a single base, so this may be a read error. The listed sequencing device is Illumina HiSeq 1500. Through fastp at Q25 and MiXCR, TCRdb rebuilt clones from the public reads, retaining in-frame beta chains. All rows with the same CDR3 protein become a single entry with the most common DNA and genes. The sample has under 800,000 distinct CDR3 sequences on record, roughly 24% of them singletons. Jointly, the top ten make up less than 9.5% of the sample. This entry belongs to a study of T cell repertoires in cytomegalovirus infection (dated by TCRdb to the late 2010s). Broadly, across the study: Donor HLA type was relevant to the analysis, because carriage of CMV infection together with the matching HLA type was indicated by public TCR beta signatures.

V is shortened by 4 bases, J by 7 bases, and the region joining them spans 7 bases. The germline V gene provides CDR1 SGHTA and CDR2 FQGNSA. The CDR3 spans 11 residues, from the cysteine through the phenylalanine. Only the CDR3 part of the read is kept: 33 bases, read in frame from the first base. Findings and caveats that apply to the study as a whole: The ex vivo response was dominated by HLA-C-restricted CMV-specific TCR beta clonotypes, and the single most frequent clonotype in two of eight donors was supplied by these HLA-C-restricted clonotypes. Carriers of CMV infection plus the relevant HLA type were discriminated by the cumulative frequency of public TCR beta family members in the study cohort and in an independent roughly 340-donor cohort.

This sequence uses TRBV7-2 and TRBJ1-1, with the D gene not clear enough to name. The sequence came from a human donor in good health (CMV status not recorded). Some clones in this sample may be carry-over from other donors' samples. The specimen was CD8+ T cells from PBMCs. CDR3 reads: CASSSGDEAFF. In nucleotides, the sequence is TGTGCCAGCAGCTCTGGTGATGAAGCTTTCTTT.